Following are 30 T cell receptor beta chains from one sample sequenced in a study of blood T cell repertoires in COVID-19 (dated by TCRdb to about 2020). Library creation used the immunoSEQ multiplex PCR assay. In its TCRdb copy, this immuneACCESS table keeps in-frame sequences only and misses some clones. Where compared with another copy, unresolved V genes explain less than half of these, and the others have no known cause. For this sample there are around 140,000 clones; 76% appear just once. The ten largest clones add up to 3.5% to 5.5% of the sample. Sequenced input: peripheral blood. The receptor source for this set is an elderly woman with active or convalescent COVID-19.

V usage is TRBV5-1 and J usage is TRBJ1-2, with TRBD1 matching over 7 bases. V trimming: 3 bases; J trimming: 5 bases; junction bases outside the gene matches: 10. The CDR3 totals 15 residues. In germline, CDR1 is SGHRS, CDR2 YFSETQ. DNA for the CDR3: TGCGCCAGCAGCTCGGGACAGCTGATTGGATATGGCTACACCTTC. This codes for CASSSGQLIGYGYTF.

The chain carries TRBV13 and TRBJ2-6; D might be TRBD1 (5 bases). Germline V CDR1 and CDR2: PRHDT, FYEKMQ (reference sequence). This CDR3 comprises 16 residues. The V and J ends lost 5 bases and 2 bases respectively, with 13 bases between them. CDR3 DNA: TGTGCCAGCAGCACCAGGGTTTGGGCTGGGGCCAACGTCCTGACTTTC. This gives the protein CASSTRVWAGANVLTF.

This chain joins TRBV7-2 and TRBJ2-7; 7 nucleotides line up with TRBD1. Germline CDR1 and CDR2: SGHTA and FQGNSA. The CDR3 extends over 14 amino acids. V was clipped by 2 bases and J by 3 bases; unmatched bases: 4. The CDR3 sequence: CASSLIPGGYEQYF. As DNA, the CDR3 is TGTGCCAGCAGCTTAATCCCAGGGGGCTACGAGCAGTACTTC.

CDR3 nucleotides: TGTGCCAGCTATCGTGGGGCTAACACTGAAGCTTTCTTT. This sequence encodes CASYRGANTEAFF. The chain links TRBV7-9 to TRBJ1-1; a weak D match, TRBD1 (5 bases). CDR3 length: 13 amino acids. Trimming shortened V by 8 bases and J by 2 bases, and 12 bases separated the two germline ends. The V gene's germline CDR1 is SEHNR and CDR2 FQNEAQ (reference sequence).

This chain uses TRBV6-1 with TRBJ2-5, with D perhaps TRBD1 (6 bases). With 2 bases removed from V and 4 bases from J, the gap between germline ends came to 8 bases. The CDR3 contains 13 residues. The germline V gene has CDR1 MNHNS and CDR2 SASEGT. CDR3 region: CASSETGRETQYF. The CDR3 DNA follows: TGTGCCAGCAGTGAAACAGGGAGAGAGACCCAGTACTTC.

The CDR3 here is CASSFRGQANTEAFF. The DNA for the CDR3 is TGTGCCAGCAGCTTCCGGGGACAGGCGAACACTGAAGCTTTCTTT. This chain connects TRBV7-2 to TRBJ1-1; 8 bases are shared with TRBD1. CDR1 SGHTA and CDR2 FQGNSA come from the germline V gene. V dropped 3 bases and J dropped 1; count of bases not matched to a gene: 4. This CDR3 is 15 amino acids long. The full variable domain, in which reference TRBV7-2 and TRBJ1-1 provide the parts outside the CDR3, is GAGVSQSPSNKVTEKGKDVELRCDPISGHTALYWYRQSLGQGLEFLIYFQGNSAPDKSGLPSDRFSAERTGGSVSTLTIQRTQQEDSAVYLCASSFRGQANTEAFFGQGTRLTVV.

The chain uses TRBV9 and TRBJ2-6; no clear D. Trimming shortened V by 4 bases and J by 0 bases, and 8 bases separated the two germline ends. Germline CDR1 SGDLS, CDR2 YYNGEE. The CDR3 spans 15 residues. The CDR3 DNA follows: TGTGCCAGCAGCCGGAGAAGCTCTGGGGCCAACGTCCTGACTTTC. Protein: CASSRRSSGANVLTF.

In its sample, this clone was seen once. The chain has TRBV6-5 and TRBJ1-2, with 11 bases that match TRBD1. V lost 3 bases and J lost 7; bases outside the gene matches: 4. Germline CDR1 reads MNHEY; CDR2 reads SVGAGI. This CDR3 has 14 amino acids. The CDR3 sequence is CASSYSDRGLGYTF. CDR3 sequence (DNA): TGTGCCAGCAGTTATTCGGACAGGGGGCTTGGCTACACCTTC.

This chain links TRBV30 with TRBJ1-2, with D tentatively TRBD1 (5 bases). Trimming took off 0 bases at V and 5 bases at J, with 13 bases between the two ends. This CDR3 is built from 14 residues. CDR1 GTSNPN and CDR2 SVGIG come from the germline V gene (reference sequence). The DNA for the CDR3 is TGTGCCTGGAGTGTAAGGGACTTAGCTTATGGCTACACCTTC. It codes for CAWSVRDLAYGYTF. Full variable domain (remainder filled in from reference TRBV30 and TRBJ1-2): SQTIHQWPATLVQPVGSPLSLECTVEGTSNPNLYWYRQAAGRGLQLLFYSVGIGQISSEVPQNLSASRPQDRQFILSSKKLLLSDSGFYLCAWSVRDLAYGYTFGSGTRLTVV.

The chain couples TRBV4-1 to TRBJ2-1; TRBD2 matches at 7 bases. Trimming took 0 bases from V and 11 from J; bases not matched to a gene: 1. CDR3 length equals 12 residues. The germline CDR1 and CDR2 sequences are MGHRA and YSYEKL. The CDR3 here is CASSQERGKQFF. The CDR3 nucleotides are TGCGCCAGCAGCCAAGAGCGGGGGAAGCAGTTCTTC.

The chain is built from TRBV19 and TRBJ2-2; perhaps TRBD2 as D (5 bases). CDR3 length equals 12 residues. The V gene's germline CDR1 is LNHDA and CDR2 SQIVND (reference sequence). V was shortened by 5 bases and J by 7 bases, with 8 bases between the two germline ends. The CDR3 sequence: CASSSLGGELFF. The CDR3 DNA reads as TGTGCCAGTAGTTCACTAGGCGGGGAGCTGTTTTTT. Full variable domain (missing parts from reference TRBV19 and TRBJ2-2): DGGITQSPKYLFRKEGQNVTLSCEQNLNHDAMYWYRQDPGQGLRLIYYSQIVNDFQKGDIAEGYSVSREKKESFPLTVTSAQKNPTAFYLCASSSLGGELFFGEGSRLTVL.

In its sample, this clone was seen many times. This chain uses TRBV3-1 (or the pseudogene TRBV3-2) with TRBJ2-2, with 10 bases aligning to TRBD2. The J segment lost 4 bases and the V segment lost 2 bases, leaving 1 base of the junction unmatched. Looked up from germline, CDR1 is LGHDT and CDR2 is YNNKEL (reference sequence). The CDR3 has 15 residues. The CDR3 DNA sequence: TGTGCCAGCAGCCAACTAGCGGGGGTCACCGGGGAGCTGTTTTTT. This sequence encodes CASSQLAGVTGELFF.

V usage is TRBV7-8 and J usage is TRBJ1-5, with 8 bases matching TRBD1. This CDR3 comprises 15 residues. The J segment lost 6 bases and the V segment lost 5 bases, leaving 9 bases of the junction unmatched. Germline CDR1 and CDR2: SGHVS and FQNEAQ. The CDR3 protein is CASSQGQGFGQPQHF. CDR3 nucleotide sequence: TGTGCCAGCAGCCAAGGACAGGGATTCGGTCAGCCCCAGCATTTT.

The sample holds a few counts of this clone. V usage is TRBV4-3 and J usage is TRBJ1-2, with 7 bases identical to TRBD1. Germline V lookup: CDR1 LGHNA, CDR2 YSLEER. CDR3 length: 14 residues. J was trimmed by 6 bases and V by 4 bases; bases with no gene match: 8. The CDR3 region is CASSRTGGSNGYTF. The CDR3 DNA sequence: TGCGCCAGCAGCCGGACAGGAGGATCCAATGGCTACACCTTC.

This clone was seen only a few times. This rearrangement joins TRBV3-1 (or the pseudogene TRBV3-2) to TRBJ2-1, with 8 nucleotides matching TRBD1. V lost 4 bases and J lost 2; bases outside the gene matches: 10. The germline V gene has CDR1 LGHDT and CDR2 YNNKEL (reference sequence). The CDR3 covers 17 residues. In nucleotides, the CDR3 is TGTGCCAGCAGCCTGGTTAGGGACAGGAGAACCTACAATGAGCAGTTCTTC. Its protein is CASSLVRDRRTYNEQFF.

The chain combines TRBV2 with TRBJ1-5; TRBD1 matches 8 bases. Germline values: CDR1 SNHLY, CDR2 FYNNEI. The CDR3 consists of 14 residues. With 5 bases clipped from V and 6 bases from J, the junction kept 6 bases outside the gene matches. The CDR3 here is CASSYGQGGQPQHF. DNA of the CDR3: TGTGCCAGCAGTTATGGACAGGGCGGTCAGCCCCAGCATTTT.

The chain has TRBV5-1 and TRBJ1-2, with 8 bases that match TRBD1. The junction had 7 bases not matched to a gene; V was cut back by 4 bases and J by 2 bases. The CDR3 covers 15 residues. The germline V gene encodes CDR1 SGHRS and CDR2 YFSETQ. In DNA, the CDR3 is TGCGCCAGCAGCCCGGGACAGGTACTAAACTATGGCTACACCTTC. This translates into CASSPGQVLNYGYTF.

The V call is TRBV4-1, the J call TRBJ2-5, with 10 bases fitting TRBD2. The CDR3 runs to 13 residues. The V gene end was trimmed by 2 bases and the J gene end by 7 bases; junction bases not matched to a gene: 1. Germline V gives CDR1 MGHRA, CDR2 YSYEKL. CDR3 residues: CASSQLAGVTQYF. Here the CDR3 DNA reads TGCGCCAGCAGCCAACTAGCGGGGGTGACCCAGTACTTC.

The J gene is TRBJ1-2, the V gene TRBV5-5, with D uncertain. The length of the CDR3 is 13 residues. V was shortened by 0 bases and J by 8 bases, with 11 bases between the two germline ends. Germline V gene lookup returns CDR1 SGHKS and CDR2 YYEKEE (reference sequence). The CDR3 sequence is CASSLAGEEGYTF. DNA for the CDR3: TGTGCCAGCAGCTTGGCTGGGGAGGAGGGCTACACCTTC.

This chain links TRBV5-1 with TRBJ2-2; TRBD1 is a possible D gene (5 bases). The CDR3 loop spans 14 amino acids. Looked up from germline, CDR1 is SGHRS and CDR2 is YFSETQ. V lost 5 bases, J lost 6 bases, and 14 bases lay in between. In DNA form, the CDR3 reads TGCGCCAGCAGTTTAGTCAGGGATGCCGGGGAGCTGTTTTTT. This sequence encodes CASSLVRDAGELFF.

The CDR3, as DNA: TGTGCCAGCAGCTCCTCCTCTAGCACAGATACGCAGTATTTT. It encodes CASSSSSSTDTQYF. V and J are TRBV7-3 and TRBJ2-3; D gene ambiguous. Trimming removed 4 bases from V and 0 bases from J, with 8 bases in between. The CDR3 has 14 residues. Germline V gene sequence: CDR1 SGHTA, CDR2 FQGTGA. The variable domain in full, with the rest retrieved from reference TRBV7-3 and TRBJ2-3, is GAGVSQTPSNKVTEKGKYVELRCDPISGHTALYWYRQSLGQGPEFLIYFQGTGAADDSGLPNDRFFAVRPEGSVSTLKIQRTERGDSAVYLCASSSSSSTDTQYFGPGTRLTVL.

Written as DNA, the CDR3 is TGTGCCAGCAGCCAAGCGGGTCAGCCCCAGCATTTT. Translated, it gives CASSQAGQPQHF. The gene calls are TRBV3-1 (or the pseudogene TRBV3-2) and TRBJ1-5; D not certain. The CDR3 has 12 residues. Per the germline V gene, CDR1 is LGHDT and CDR2 is YNNKEL (reference sequence). The germline V and J ends were trimmed by 1 base and 6 bases, with 4 bases remaining between them.

The chain uses TRBV5-1 and TRBJ1-5; D gene ambiguous. There are 14 residues in the CDR3. Trimming stripped 4 bases from V and 1 base from J, with 9 bases between. The germline gives CDR1 SGHRS, CDR2 YFSETQ. The CDR3 is CASSATGSNQPQHF. The DNA for the CDR3 is TGCGCCAGCAGCGCTACCGGGAGCAATCAGCCCCAGCATTTT. The variable domain in full, with the rest retrieved from reference TRBV5-1 and TRBJ1-5, is KAGVTQTPRYLIKTRGQQVTLSCSPISGHRSVSWYQQTPGQGLQFLFEYFSETQRNKGNFPGRFSGRQFSNSRSEMNVSTLELGDSALYLCASSATGSNQPQHFGDGTRLSIL.

J is TRBJ1-2 and V is TRBV7-9; TRBD1 is a possible D gene (6 bases). Germline V gene data show CDR1 as SEHNR and CDR2 as FQNEAQ (reference sequence). V lost 6 bases and J 4 bases, leaving 12 bases between the germline ends. This CDR3 spans 13 amino acids. The CDR3 region has the DNA TGTGCCAGCAGTCCCGGACAGTCCTATGGCTACACCTTC. Protein: CASSPGQSYGYTF.

The chain uses TRBV4-3 and TRBJ2-3; D gene ambiguous. Germline V gene sequence: CDR1 LGHNA, CDR2 YSLEER. Trimming left V 0 bases short and J 15 bases short, with 16 bases between. The CDR3 contains 13 residues. CDR3 sequence: CASSQEPTTRGYF. The CDR3 nucleotides are TGCGCCAGCAGCCAAGAGCCCACCACCCGAGGCTATTTT.

This chain links TRBV12-3 or TRBV12-4 with TRBJ1-2; TRBD1 might be the D (6 bases). The CDR3 is 13 amino acids. Trimming cost V 7 bases and J 14 bases, with 23 bases left between them. In DNA form, the CDR3 reads TGTGCCAGCAATAAACCGGGACACAGACCCCCAACCTTC. It translates to CASNKPGHRPPTF.

The chain employs TRBV7-2 and TRBJ1-3; D not certain. The CDR3 has 13 amino acids. The V and J ends lost 5 bases and 6 bases respectively, with 11 bases between them. Germline V gene lookup returns CDR1 SGHTA and CDR2 FQGNSA. This CDR3 is CASSPRRQNTIYF. The CDR3 region has the DNA TGTGCCAGCAGCCCGAGGAGGCAAAACACCATATATTTT.

The rearrangement uses TRBV14 and TRBJ1-6; D gene unclear. The CDR3 extends over 15 amino acids. The germline V gene encodes CDR1 SGHDN and CDR2 FVKESK. The V end was cut by 0 bases, the J end by 4 bases, with 7 bases between. The CDR3 DNA reads as TGTGCCAGCAGCCAAGAAGCATATTATAATTCACCCCTCCACTTT. As protein: CASSQEAYYNSPLHF.

This chain uses TRBV5-1 with TRBJ1-5, with TRBD1 matching over 8 bases. The CDR3 covers 15 residues. Germline values: CDR1 SGHRS, CDR2 YFSETQ. The V gene end was trimmed by 3 bases and the J gene end by 0 bases; junction bases not matched to a gene: 2. CDR3: CASSSTGDSNQPQHF. The CDR3, as DNA: TGCGCCAGCAGCTCGACAGGGGATAGCAATCAGCCCCAGCATTTT.

The chain joins TRBV28 to TRBJ1-6, with D unresolved. The CDR3 spans 16 residues. CDR1 is MDHEN, CDR2 SYDVKM, per germline. Trimming took off 4 bases at V and 9 bases at J, with 19 bases between the two ends. The CDR3 nucleotides are TGTGCCAGCAGTTCCCCCGCGGAGGGTAAGGGTTCACCCCTCCACTTT. Translating gives CASSSPAEGKGSPLHF.